The clone carrying this T cell receptor (beta chain) was seen more than once but under ten times. In the authors' methods: Nucleated cell number was recorded as an estimate derived from reference gene primer amplification. Assay: immunoSEQ multiplex PCR; the TCRdb copy retains only in-frame clones and omits some. V and J calls and clone size come straight from that table; D and trimming were deduced from the DNA. This table holds tens of thousands of clones, more than 60% found once. The sample is drawn from a study of blood T cell repertoires in COVID-19. Study background: The study drew acute and convalescent COVID-19 samples from the United States, Italy and Spain. T cells, B-cell-depleted T cells, or PBMCs supplied cDNA or gDNA.

The length of the CDR3 is 13 residues. Trimming stripped 7 bases from V and 5 bases from J, with 12 bases between. The sequence was collected from a man between 60 and 70 years old with acute or convalescent COVID-19. The specimen was peripheral blood. The rearrangement joins TRBV12-3 or TRBV12-4 to TRBJ2-4, with D tentatively TRBD1 (6 bases). DNA of the CDR3: TGTGCCAGCAAGGGGGATAACCAAAACATTCAGTACTTC. This encodes CASKGDNQNIQYF.